The 20 T cell receptor beta chains below all came from one sample that was sequenced in a study of lymphopenia after photon versus proton radiotherapy. Method: immunoSEQ multiplex PCR; TCRdb's copy keeps in-frame clones and lacks some. This table has 30,000 or so clones, about 91% appearing once. Sequencing used peripheral blood, obtained from a patient treated with proton-based radiotherapy. These receptors originate from a woman aged 60-75 years with cholangiocarcinoma. Some clones in this sample may be carry-over from other donors' samples.

This clone occurred once. The J gene is TRBJ2-7, the V gene TRBV6-6; D is unclear. The CDR3 covers 11 residues. With 2 bases removed from V and 5 bases from J, the gap between germline ends came to 4 bases. Germline V gene sequence: CDR1 MNHNY, CDR2 SVGAGI (reference sequence). The DNA for the CDR3 is TGTGCCAGCAGTTACCGGAACGAGCAGTACTTC. It encodes CASSYRNEQYF.

Only a few counts were recorded for this clone. The chain recombines TRBV6-5 with TRBJ1-1, with D possibly matching TRBD1 (6 bases). CDR1 and CDR2 from the germline V gene are MNHEY and SVGAGI. The CDR3 covers 15 residues. The germline V and J ends were trimmed by 5 bases and 3 bases, with 16 bases remaining between them. In DNA form, the CDR3 reads TGTGCCAGCAGTGTTTCGGACAGAGCGGACACTGAAGCTTTCTTT. It is translated as CASSVSDRADTEAFF.

This clone was found a few times. The chain joins TRBV5-1 to TRBJ1-6; D is ambiguous. V shed 0 bases and J shed 7 bases, with 8 bases lying between them. The CDR3 spans 14 residues. Germline V gene lookup returns CDR1 SGHRS and CDR2 YFSETQ. The CDR3 sequence is CASSLATENSPLHF. The CDR3 nucleotides read TGCGCCAGCAGCTTGGCCACAGAGAATTCACCCCTCCACTTT.

This chain joins TRBV29-1 and TRBJ2-1; TRBD2 aligns across 13 bases. The CDR3 covers 14 residues. V lost 2 bases to trimming and J lost 10 bases; unmatched junction nucleotides: 5. Germline loops: CDR1 SQVTM, CDR2 ANQGSEA. CDR3 nucleotides: TGCAGCGTTGAAAGACTAGCGGGGGGACCGGAGCAGTTCTTC. The encoded protein is CSVERLAGGPEQFF.

This clone was counted a few times. This chain joins TRBV7-3 and TRBJ2-3, with D possibly TRBD2 on 5 matching bases. Germline V lookup: CDR1 SGHTA, CDR2 FQGTGA. Trimming left V 5 bases short and J 2 bases short, with 11 bases between. The CDR3 spans 14 residues. In DNA, the CDR3 is TGTGCCAGCAGCCTGGACTTCAACACAGATACGCAGTATTTT. This translates into CASSLDFNTDTQYF.

This rearrangement joins TRBV5-1 to TRBJ2-7, with D uncertain. The CDR3 has 11 amino acids. The V end was cut by 1 base, the J end by 4 bases, with 3 bases between. The germline V gene encodes CDR1 SGHRS and CDR2 YFSETQ. The CDR3 here is CASSLNYEQYF. The DNA of the CDR3 is TGCGCCAGCAGCTTGAATTACGAGCAGTACTTC.

This sequence joins TRBV27 and TRBJ2-7, with TRBD1 matching 7 bases. The length of the CDR3 is 15 residues. Germline V gene data show CDR1 as MNHEY and CDR2 as SMNVEV (reference sequence). Trimming removed 8 bases from V and 0 bases from J; junction bases left unmatched: 10. Here the CDR3 DNA reads TGTGCCAGCCATCGGACAGGTACTAGCTCCTACGAGCAGTACTTC. This encodes CASHRTGTSSYEQYF.

This clone has more than one count but fewer than ten. Compared with germline, one end of the junction differs, possibly owing to a read error. Written as DNA, the CDR3 is TGTGCTAGCAGCTCACAGGCTAATCAGCCCCAGCATTTT. Translation: CASSSQANQPQHF. This rearrangement joins TRBV7-7 to TRBJ1-5; maybe TRBD1 (5 bases). Germline-derived CDR1 and CDR2 are SSHAT and FNYEAQ (reference sequence). The CDR3 is 13 residues long.

V usage is TRBV25-1 and J usage is TRBJ2-7; D not certain. The CDR3 length is 12 residues. The germline V gene encodes CDR1 MGHDK and CDR2 SYGVNS. V lost 5 bases and J 3 bases, leaving 8 bases between the germline ends. CDR3 amino acids: CASSFSHYEQYF. The DNA of the CDR3 is TGTGCCAGCAGTTTTAGCCACTACGAGCAGTACTTC.

For the CDR3, the DNA is TGCAGCGTGGGGGAGTTGTGGCCCCAGCATTTT. Protein product: CSVGELWPQHF. The chain is built from TRBV29-1 and TRBJ1-5; the D gene is possibly TRBD1 (5 bases). V lost 6 bases to trimming and J lost 9 bases, with 12 bases between them. The CDR3 has 11 residues. CDR1 SQVTM and CDR2 ANQGSEA come from the germline V gene.

The chain joins TRBV27 to TRBJ2-1; no firm D call. The V end was cut by 2 bases, the J end by 2 bases, with 4 bases between. This CDR3 spans 13 amino acids. Germline CDR1 MNHEY, CDR2 SMNVEV (reference sequence). CDR3 sequence reads: CASSLDPYNEQFF. The CDR3 DNA follows: TGTGCCAGCAGTTTAGATCCCTACAATGAGCAGTTCTTC.

This clone has more than one count but fewer than ten. V usage is TRBV7-6 and J usage is TRBJ1-6; the D is unclear. Trimming removed 3 bases at V and 7 bases at J, with 4 bases between. The CDR3 loop spans 12 amino acids. Germline V gives CDR1 SGHVS, CDR2 FNYEAQ. Written as DNA, the CDR3 is TGTGCCAGCAGCTTCGTAAATTCACCCCTCCACTTT. Translation gives CASSFVNSPLHF.

The rearrangement links TRBV10-2 to TRBJ1-1, with 8 bases fitting TRBD1. Trimming took 9 bases from V and 0 from J; bases not matched to a gene: 3. The germline V gene encodes CDR1 WSHSY and CDR2 SAAADI. CDR3 length equals 13 residues. The CDR3 DNA reads as TGCGCCAGTTGGACAGGGATGAACACTGAAGCTTTCTTT. Its translation is CASWTGMNTEAFF.

The rearrangement uses TRBV5-1 and TRBJ1-1; D gene unclear. Trimming pared 9 bases from V and 1 base from J, leaving 13 bases between. This CDR3 contains 13 residues. Germline-derived CDR1 and CDR2 are SGHRS and YFSETQ. The CDR3 region is CATPQRGNTEAFF. The CDR3 region has the DNA TGCGCCACCCCTCAGAGAGGGAACACTGAAGCTTTCTTT.

The J gene is TRBJ2-3, the V gene TRBV21-1; the table's D call, TRBD1, has no DNA check behind it. TRBV21-1 is an annotated pseudogene. The CDR3 runs 12 residues. CDR3 bases: TGTGCCAGCAGCAAAAGCAGGGATACGCAGTATTTT. Its protein is CASSKSRDTQYF.

The chain is built from TRBV29-1 and TRBJ2-7; D is possibly TRBD1 (5 bases). The CDR3 runs 14 residues. From germline, CDR1 is SQVTM and CDR2 ANQGSEA. The V end lost 4 bases, the J end lost 1 base, and 14 bases lay between the germline ends. CDR3 protein: CSVVGDRFSYEQYF. The DNA of the CDR3 is TGCAGCGTTGTTGGTGACAGATTTTCCTACGAGCAGTACTTC.

This chain uses TRBV11-2 with TRBJ2-7, with unresolved D. V lost 0 bases, J lost 3 bases, and 0 bases lay in between. This CDR3 is built from 11 residues. CDR1 SGHAT and CDR2 FQNNGV come from the germline V gene. This CDR3 reads CASSLDYEQYF. As DNA, the CDR3 is TGTGCCAGCAGCTTAGACTACGAGCAGTACTTC.

The rearrangement links TRBV4-1 to TRBJ1-2; unclear D gene. There are 15 residues in the CDR3. From germline, CDR1 is MGHRA and CDR2 YSYEKL. Trimming took off 4 bases at V and 0 bases at J, with 12 bases between the two ends. In nucleotides, the CDR3 is TGCGCCAGCAGCCCATACACCCCCGCTAACTATGGCTACACCTTC. Translated: CASSPYTPANYGYTF.

This clone was found once. The chain combines TRBV19 with TRBJ1-4; 7 bases are a match to TRBD1. CDR3 length: 13 amino acids. V shed 8 bases, J shed 3 bases, and the junction held 3 bases outside the gene matches. Germline CDR1 LNHDA, CDR2 SQIVND (reference sequence). CDR3 coding DNA: TGTGCCAGTGTGGACAGGCCTAATGAAAAACTGTTTTTT. It is translated as CASVDRPNEKLFF.

The chain carries TRBV5-5 and TRBJ1-4; 7 nucleotides align to TRBD1. The CDR3 is 15 residues long. V shed 4 bases, J shed 7 bases, and the junction held 10 bases outside the gene matches. The germline CDR1 and CDR2 sequences are SGHKS and YYEKEE (reference sequence). The CDR3 protein is CASSLTEQGIEKLFF. CDR3 DNA: TGTGCCAGCAGCCTAACTGAACAGGGGATTGAAAAACTGTTTTTT.